This T cell receptor (beta chain) was retrieved from a study of T cells after yellow fever vaccination. Whole-study results and caveats: After the booster, roughly 96% of CD4 and about nine tenths of CD8 primary-response clones were re-detected. Overlap between CD4 and CD8 compartments was detected for a small share of clonotypes.

Germline CDR1 is SGHVS and CDR2 is FNYEAQ. The V and J ends lost 5 bases and 6 bases, in that order; junction bases with no gene match: 6. The CDR3 consists of 14 residues. This clonotype was detected a few times. Its antigen is not known. 5'RACE template switching produced TCR cDNA carrying a universal primer site and UMIs. TCRdb reprocessed the 5' RACE reads with MiXCR, giving one entry per CDR3 protein. This sample carries roughly 520,000 distinct CDR3 sequences, just over 20% of them seen once, and the ten largest clones take 16%. The source of this sequence is a man in his late teens or twenties who received the YFV17D yellow fever vaccine. The sequencing here drew on PBMCs, taken approximately 22 days after the first yellow fever vaccination. The chain has TRBV7-6 and TRBJ2-1; 8 bases map to TRBD2. The CDR3 reads CASSPRTSPNEQFF. In nucleotides, the CDR3 is TGTGCCAGCAGCCCGCGGACTAGCCCCAATGAGCAGTTCTTC.